Reported below is one TCR beta chain. Its antigen remains unidentified. PCR involved 60 Vbeta and 13 Jbeta primers. This table comes from immunoSEQ multiplex PCR, and its TCRdb copy is limited to in-frame clones, with some not included. This table holds around 170,000 clones, roughly 80% found once. These data belong to a study of cytomegalovirus exposure and HLA in healthy donors. The study's findings and limits: Previously analyzed data showed that most TCR beta V segments were productive at a frequency of about 87% or about 30%. Sequencing had likely introduced a cluster of highly shared sequence variants as an artifact.

The sequence derives from a man aged 40-55 years in good health and CMV-seropositive. Sequenced: PBMCs.

The CDR3 sequence is CASNVERDGYTF. The CDR3 DNA reads TGCGCCAGCAATGTCGAGAGGGATGGCTACACCTTC. J is TRBJ1-2 and V is TRBV10-1; D is uncertain. V was shortened by 7 bases and J by 6 bases, with 12 bases between the two germline ends. Germline V CDR1 and CDR2: WNHNN, SYGVQD (reference sequence). The CDR3 extends over 12 amino acids.